Detailed here is one T cell receptor beta chain. This clone was observed a handful of times. Its antigen is currently not known. No base qualities exist here, and no much larger clone lies one base off it. This specimen comes from a study of cytomegalovirus exposure and HLA in healthy donors (dated by TCRdb to the late 2010s). Regarding the complete study: In an earlier analysis of roughly 590 of the donors, around 300 Gb of sequence data and about 110 million unique TCR beta sequences from roughly 180 million T cells were reported. About 5 DR-DQ haplotypes were handled as single units for association and clustering, since linkage in the cohort was strong. Class I and class II HLA loci were covered by the typing at four-digit resolution. The study aimed to test whether signatures of past pathogen exposure could be identified by cataloging public T cell receptors. The later analysis used no new phenotypic data to find candidate immune exposures, relying instead on TCR beta sequences and their occurrence across donors. Donor age, sex, ethnicity and CMV serostatus were compiled alongside the repertoire data. Every discovery cohort repertoire had been produced on one sequencing platform. Among approximately 370 genotyped donors of the cohort, an average of roughly 230,000 unique TCR beta nucleotide sequences was sequenced per donor, of which 15% to 20% were non-productive. The study combined high-throughput TCR immunosequencing, statistical association of individual TCRs with disease status, and machine learning to predict cytomegalovirus infection status. In a later genetic analysis, genome-wide SNP genotypes for about 55% of the roughly 670 donors were used, and that subset was treated as a discovery cohort. Along with the approximately 650-subject first cohort, a separate validation cohort of 120 different subjects was used. The study profiled the T cell repertoires of hundreds of subjects by immunosequencing and related them to cytomegalovirus serostatus. Typing coverage differed by locus: A, B, C, DRB1 and DQB1 were typed in roughly 629-640 donors, DQA1 in about 510, DPA1 in some 570, and DPB1 in around 490. To decide whether each TCR beta V gene segment behaved as functional or pseudogenic, an earlier analysis of nearly 600 of the donors relied on high-throughput TCR beta sequencing. An early release that covered about 600 HLA-typed donors contained approximately 300 gigabases of sequencing data and about 93 million unique TCR sequences. Of the approximately 400 genotyped donors, 81% were placed in the genetic ancestry cluster associated with self-reported Caucasian donors. In a later analysis, previously published TCR beta repertoires from 670 or so donors were re-analyzed and high-resolution HLA genotyping was added so that TCR occurrence patterns could be studied.

The library came from the immunoSEQ multiplex PCR assay. A mixture of 60 forward primers for TCR Vbeta segments and 13 reverse primers for TCR Jbeta segments was used in the multiplex PCR. The CDR3 region of rearranged TCR beta genes was amplified from genomic DNA with a multiplex PCR assay. The Illumina HiSeq System was used to sequence the amplified TCR beta libraries as 87-base-pair reads. As for the original processing: A later analysis counted approximately 84 million unique TCR beta chains across the 600 to 850 repertoires, and 9.5 million to 11 million of these chains were shared by at least two donors. A nearest-neighbor algorithm error-corrected the raw reads and collapsed the reads into unique sequences, merging closely related sequences to remove PCR and sequencing errors. To assign V, D and J gene segments, CDR3 sequences were aligned to IMGT reference sequences. Each retained sequence needed at least a six-nucleotide match to both a V gene segment and a J gene segment. A rearrangement counted as productive if the CDR3 had no stop codons and remained in frame with V and J, and every other rearrangement counted as non-productive. Following IMGT convention, CDR3 was defined as the stretch from the second conserved V-encoded cysteine up to the conserved J-encoded phenylalanine. Sequences without an unambiguous match to a single V gene segment were excluded from the earlier analysis of a few hundred of the donors. An earlier analysis of fewer than 650 of the donors classified V segments as functional when productive rearrangements were above 56.7% and as segregating when the standard deviation between donors was above 5%. To diagnose cytomegalovirus status from the catalog of TCR beta chain sequences, a statistical classification framework was built. In a later analysis, V and J genes were assigned by comparing TCR nucleotide sequences against IMGT/GENE-DB human TR gene sequences. A later analysis assigned CDR3 sequences and most-parsimonious VDJ recombination scenarios with the TCRdist pipeline. A later analysis defined each TCR beta chain by its CDR3 amino acid sequence plus V-gene family, and excluded reads lacking a unique V-gene family. In a later analysis, some 600 highly shared, low-generation-probability nucleotide sequences were removed to address suspected cross-contamination and a sequencing artifact. In a later analysis, a clonal expansion index for each public chain was calculated from normalized within-repertoire ranks of inferred template counts. A later analysis computed generation probabilities with a VDJ recombination model fitted to out-of-frame rearrangements, and checked the results against IGoR. Hypergeometric tests were used in a later analysis to score TCR-TCR, TCR-HLA and TCR-CMV co-occurrence, with a repertoire-size bias correction applied to the TCR pairs. In a later analysis, false discovery rates were estimated by permuting HLA or CMV assignments 20 times. In a later analysis, co-occurring TCRs were grouped using DBSCAN, and TCRdist sequence similarity was added for clustering within HLA-allele-positive subsets. Co-occurrence clustering excluded repertoires with fewer than 30,000 or more than 120,000 public chains, plus five with anomalous nucleotide sharing. TCRdb re-hosts the immuneACCESS table, in-frame sequences only. Its copies lack some clones; in the studies checked, an unresolved V gene accounts for under half of them, and the cause for the rest is not known. V and J calls and clone size follow that table, whereas D and trimming were derived from the DNA. This sample holds fewer than 95,000 clones; 85% were observed only once. The ten largest clones represent 6% to 7.5% of the sample.

Findings and caveats that apply to the study as a whole: Because the 87-base-pair reads could not distinguish some IMGT-functional V segments, including TRBV6-2 and TRBV6-3, those segments were excluded. According to a later genetic analysis, donors in an Asian-associated ancestry cluster had fewer N-insertions in productive TCRs than the approximately 670-donor mean. A later analysis found that TCR association rates varied across HLA loci, with DRB1 alleles showing the most associated TCRs and HLA-C alleles the fewest. Correlated functional status among segregating V segments might be attributable to linkage disequilibrium, but an unknown experimental factor could not be ruled out. Broadly in line with IMGT annotations, most TCR beta V segments showed up in productive rearrangements about 90% or about 30% of the time in an earlier analysis of about 500 of the donors. Strong co-occurrence of HLA alleles, especially DR and DQ, made assigning TCR associations to individual alleles difficult. Compared with equally common non-associated chains, HLA-associated TCR beta chains in a later analysis were more clonally expanded and had lower generation probabilities. A later analysis found that most CMV-associated TCR beta chains appeared HLA-restricted, with HLA associations seemingly driven largely by CMV exposure. Presence/absence analyses assumed roughly uniform sequencing depth across donors, an assumption that may not hold. While some public TCRs were present in many individuals, most TCR sequences turned up only very rarely across donors. In a later analysis, some 18,000 TCR beta sequences were associated with specific HLA alleles at a false discovery rate of 0.05. Over 15 rarely observed V segments, including chromosome 9 orphons, were excluded from the earlier analysis of about 600 of the donors because counts were too low. Only TCR beta chains were sequenced in this cohort, and the absence of alpha or paired-chain data limited detectable features. A further reported finding was that TCR beta sequences accurately predicted the HLA-A and HLA-B alleles for most subjects in the first cohort. The only immune exposure information available for the cohort was CMV serostatus. In vitro tests confirmed that three of the cytomegalovirus-associated TCR beta chains recognize cytomegalovirus antigens. The sequencing pipeline was judged likely to have produced a cluster of highly shared sequence variants as a technical artifact. HLA typing was unavailable for some donors at each locus, so association tests used only the typed subset. It was suggested by the authors that the approach could potentially be generalized to other disease states and immunological phenotypes. The classifier was reported to diagnose cytomegalovirus status with high specificity and sensitivity in both the original and validation cohorts. Several of the top co-occurrence clusters appeared to be linked to parvovirus B19, influenza, CMV and Epstein-Barr virus, according to a later analysis. V-gene and J-gene trimming of TCR beta chains was associated with a missense DCLRE1C variant in a later genetic analysis, and the association was replicated in an independent cohort. The study gave a list of around 170 TCR beta chains associated with cytomegalovirus.

For CDR1 and CDR2, the germline V gene lists MNHNS and SASEGT. The CDR3 runs 14 amino acids, cysteine and phenylalanine included. Only CDR3 DNA remains: 42 bases, in frame from the first base. Ends trimmed: V by 6 bases, J by 3 bases; bases unmatched to a gene: 4. The cohort consisted of fewer than 700 healthy bone marrow donors. All cohort members were sampled while nominally healthy, although unrecorded immune exposures were likely present. The donor tested CMV seropositive and was one of the 289 seropositive cohort members. A peripheral blood sample was collected from each donor, and TCR beta sequencing was performed on peripheral blood mononuclear cells. Genomic DNA extraction from the blood cell samples was performed with the Qiagen DNeasy Blood Extraction Kit.

The sequenced material came from PBMCs. The clonotype originates from a middle-aged man in good health and CMV-seropositive. The V and J genes are TRBV6-1 and TRBJ2-7; TRBD1 fits 11 bases in the junction. Here is the DNA: TGTGCCAGCAGGAGGACAGGGGGCCGCTACGAGCAGTACTTC. Protein translation: CASRRTGGRYEQYF.